The present entry profiles one TCR beta chain with its context. The record originates from a study of T cell repertoires in cytomegalovirus infection. In the study overall: CMV infection and matching HLA type were both indicated by public TCR beta signatures.

Trimming pared 4 bases from V and 3 bases from J, leaving 15 bases between. The length of the CDR3 is 15 residues. The germline CDR1 and CDR2 sequences are SGHDN and FVKESK. TCRdb ran MiXCR on the reads and lists one entry per CDR3 protein. Of 250,000 to 350,000 distinct CDR3 sequences listed, about 25% are singletons. The rearrangement joins TRBV14 to TRBJ2-5; D is possibly TRBD2 (6 bases). This clonotype originated in a human donor in good health (CMV status not recorded). Some clones in this sample may be carry-over from other donors' samples. The sample taken for sequencing was PBMCs. CDR3 in DNA: TGTGCCAGCAGCCCGGCTTCAGCGGGTAAAGAGACCCAGTACTTC. Encoded protein: CASSPASAGKETQYF.